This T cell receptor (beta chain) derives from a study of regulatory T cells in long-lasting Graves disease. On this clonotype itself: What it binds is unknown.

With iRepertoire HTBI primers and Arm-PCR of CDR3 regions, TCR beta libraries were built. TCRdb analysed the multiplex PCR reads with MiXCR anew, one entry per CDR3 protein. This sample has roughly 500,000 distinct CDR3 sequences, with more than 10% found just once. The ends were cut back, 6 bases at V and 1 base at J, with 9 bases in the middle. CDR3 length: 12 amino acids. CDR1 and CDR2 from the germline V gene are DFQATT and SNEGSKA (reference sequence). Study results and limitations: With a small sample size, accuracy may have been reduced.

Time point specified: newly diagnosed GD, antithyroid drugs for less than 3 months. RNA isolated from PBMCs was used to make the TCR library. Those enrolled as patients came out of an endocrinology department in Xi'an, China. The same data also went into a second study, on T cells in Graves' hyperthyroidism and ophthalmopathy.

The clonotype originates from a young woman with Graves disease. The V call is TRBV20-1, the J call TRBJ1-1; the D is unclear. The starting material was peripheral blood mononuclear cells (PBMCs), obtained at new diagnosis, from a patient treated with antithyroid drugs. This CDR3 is CSANAGNTEAFF. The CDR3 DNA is TGCAGTGCGAATGCAGGGAACACTGAAGCTTTCTTT.